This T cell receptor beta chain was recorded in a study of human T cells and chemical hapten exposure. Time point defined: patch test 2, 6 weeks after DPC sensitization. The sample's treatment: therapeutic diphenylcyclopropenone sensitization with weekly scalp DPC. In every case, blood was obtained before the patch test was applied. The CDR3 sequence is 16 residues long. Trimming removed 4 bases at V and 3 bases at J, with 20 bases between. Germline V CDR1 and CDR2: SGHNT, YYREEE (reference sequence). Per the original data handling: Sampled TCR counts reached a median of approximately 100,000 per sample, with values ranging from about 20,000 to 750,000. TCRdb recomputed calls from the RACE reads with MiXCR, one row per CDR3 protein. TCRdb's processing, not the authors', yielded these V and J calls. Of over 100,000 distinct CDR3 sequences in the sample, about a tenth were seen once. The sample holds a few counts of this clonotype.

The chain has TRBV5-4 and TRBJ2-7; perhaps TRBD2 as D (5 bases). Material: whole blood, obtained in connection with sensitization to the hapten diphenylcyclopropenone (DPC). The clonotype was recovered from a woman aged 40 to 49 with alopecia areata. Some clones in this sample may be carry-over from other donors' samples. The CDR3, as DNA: TGTGCCAGCAGCCCCTCCTTGTTCTTGGGAGACTACGAGCAGTACTTC. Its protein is CASSPSLFLGDYEQYF.